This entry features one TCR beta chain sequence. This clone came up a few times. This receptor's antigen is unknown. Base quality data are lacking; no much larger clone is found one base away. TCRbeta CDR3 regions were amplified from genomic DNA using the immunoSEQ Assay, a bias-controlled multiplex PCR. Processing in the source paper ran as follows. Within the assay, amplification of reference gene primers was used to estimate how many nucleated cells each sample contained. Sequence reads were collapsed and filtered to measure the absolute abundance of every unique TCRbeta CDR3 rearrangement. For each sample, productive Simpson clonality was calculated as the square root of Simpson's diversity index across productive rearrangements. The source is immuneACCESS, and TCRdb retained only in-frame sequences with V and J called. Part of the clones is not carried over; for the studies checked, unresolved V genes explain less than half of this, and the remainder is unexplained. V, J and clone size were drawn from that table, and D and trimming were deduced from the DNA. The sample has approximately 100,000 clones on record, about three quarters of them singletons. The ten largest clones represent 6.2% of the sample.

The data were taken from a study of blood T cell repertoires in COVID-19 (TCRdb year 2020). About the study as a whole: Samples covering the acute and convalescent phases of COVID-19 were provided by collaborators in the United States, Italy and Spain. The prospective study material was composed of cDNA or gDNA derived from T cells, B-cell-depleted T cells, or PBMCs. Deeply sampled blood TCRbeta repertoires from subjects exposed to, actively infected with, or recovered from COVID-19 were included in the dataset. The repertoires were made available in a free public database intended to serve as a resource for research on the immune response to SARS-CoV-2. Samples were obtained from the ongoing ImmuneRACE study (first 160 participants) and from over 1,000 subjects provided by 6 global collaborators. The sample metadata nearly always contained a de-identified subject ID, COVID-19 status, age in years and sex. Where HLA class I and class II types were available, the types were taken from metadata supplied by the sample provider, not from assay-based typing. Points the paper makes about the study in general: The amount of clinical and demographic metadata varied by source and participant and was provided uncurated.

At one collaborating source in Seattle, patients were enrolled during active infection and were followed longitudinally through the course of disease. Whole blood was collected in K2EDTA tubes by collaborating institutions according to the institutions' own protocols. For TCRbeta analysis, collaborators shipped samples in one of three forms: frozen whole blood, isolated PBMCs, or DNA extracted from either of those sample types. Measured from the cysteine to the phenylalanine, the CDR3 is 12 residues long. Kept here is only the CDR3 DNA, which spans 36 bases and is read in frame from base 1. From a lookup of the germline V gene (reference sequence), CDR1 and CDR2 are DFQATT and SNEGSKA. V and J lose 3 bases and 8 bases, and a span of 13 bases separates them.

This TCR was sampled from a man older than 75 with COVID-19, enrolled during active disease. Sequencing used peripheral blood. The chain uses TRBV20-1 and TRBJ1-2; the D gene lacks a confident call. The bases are TGCAGTGCTAGTCAGTCGGGCGGGGGCTACACCTTC. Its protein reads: CSASQSGGGYTF.